The rows below give T cell receptor beta chains drawn from one sample of a study of CD8+ T cells in alopecia areata. Assay used: immunoSEQ multiplex PCR; TCRdb lists only in-frame clones, some missing. The data show about 190,000 clones, 45% to 75% seen once. The sample was CD4+ T cells sorted from blood, taken at week 4, from a patient treated with tofacitinib. The receptors were gathered from a human donor with alopecia areata. Both conserved end residues are part of each CDR3. A D gene is named only where the DNA matches it firmly. Not every row has a clone size; where given, it reads once, few, many or a size class.

d_gene	v_gene	abundance	j_gene	CDR3aa
NA	TRBV25-1	NA	TRBJ2-5	CASSVGETQYF
NA	TRBV6-1	NA	TRBJ2-3	CASSGGGITDTQYF
TRBD2	TRBV29-1	NA	TRBJ2-2	CSVEVGGGHTGELFF
TRBD2	TRBV29-1	NA	TRBJ2-3	CSVAVAGVTDTQYF
NA	TRBV14	few	TRBJ2-1	CASSQMSEYEQFF
TRBD2	TRBV30	NA	TRBJ2-5	CAWSRASGTSGGLATQYF
NA	TRBV2	NA	TRBJ1-5	CASTLDSLSNQPQHF
NA	TRBV5-1	NA	TRBJ2-7	CASSPNTYEQYF
NA	TRBV27	NA	TRBJ2-7	CASSPSQVSYEQYF
TRBD1	TRBV7-2	few	TRBJ2-1	CASSLGTGFGNEQFF
NA	TRBV9	NA	TRBJ2-1	CASSGFARNEQFF
NA	TRBV4-2	NA	TRBJ2-5	CASSQVAPAHKETQYF
NA	TRBV6-5	NA	TRBJ1-2	CASSYGEARGYTF
NA	TRBV10-3	many	TRBJ2-3	CAISESAGATQYF
TRBD2	TRBV7-2	few	TRBJ2-3	CASSSPEGLAGLDTQYF
TRBD2	TRBV29-1	NA	TRBJ2-5	CSVAGRGRETQYF
TRBD2	TRBV5-4	NA	TRBJ2-4	CASRAELAGVGSKNIQYF
NA	TRBV29-1	NA	TRBJ2-1	CSVWIPSSYNEQFF
NA	TRBV30	few	TRBJ2-2	CARDGQVNTGELFF
NA	TRBV28	NA	TRBJ2-5	CASSLSWAPQYF
NA	TRBV20-1	NA	TRBJ1-2	CSASTGFGYTF
NA	TRBV10-3	NA	TRBJ2-3	CAISQIRDLVTDTQYF
TRBD1	TRBV11-2	few	TRBJ2-2	CASSSRDRDAGELFF
NA	TRBV7-2	NA	TRBJ1-2	CASSLRGRGYTF
NA	TRBV15	few	TRBJ2-5	CATSRVELETQYF
NA	TRBV15	NA	TRBJ2-5	CATSRWYAESWVQETQYF
NA	TRBV30	NA	TRBJ2-4	CAWSVLGGLAKNIQYF
TRBD2	TRBV7-8	few	TRBJ2-6	CASSLIGLAGANVLTF
NA	TRBV29-1	NA	TRBJ2-1	CSVVESQGEQFF
NA	TRBV30	NA	TRBJ1-5	CAWSWTGNQPQHF
NA	TRBV29-1	NA	TRBJ2-1	CSVEDLLRQGDKQFF
NA	TRBV30	few	TRBJ2-3	CAWSALGGATDTQYF
TRBD2	TRBV6-6	NA	TRBJ2-7	CASSRKAGVYEQYF
NA	TRBV5-7	few	TRBJ2-7	CASSLIPYEQYF
TRBD1	TRBV29-1	NA	TRBJ2-1	CSVAGDSHPSNEQFF